The source of this TCR beta chain is a study of blood T cell repertoires in COVID-19. Trimming removed 8 bases from V and 14 bases from J; junction bases left unmatched: 8. In germline, CDR1 is MDHEN, CDR2 SYDVKM. The CDR3 loop spans 11 amino acids. Per the study methods: Estimates of nucleated cell counts were drawn from the amplification of reference gene primers. Using immunoSEQ multiplex PCR, the repertoire was profiled, and TCRdb retains in-frame clones only, with some absent. V, J and clone size were drawn from that table, and D and trimming were deduced from the DNA. The sample carries 210,000 or so clones, 75% to 85% recorded once.

The TCR sequence derives from a man under 40 with acute COVID-19. The sample consisted of PBMCs or T cells enriched from blood (not recorded which). The genes are TRBV28 and TRBJ1-4; TRBD1 agrees at 7 bases. The CDR3 bases are TGTGCCAGCCTACAGGGGTCAAGGCTGTTTTTT. This gives the protein CASLQGSRLFF.